This T cell receptor beta chain appears in the sequencing data of a study of blood T cell repertoires in COVID-19. Some clones are missing from TCRdb's copy, which holds only in-frame ones; the method was immunoSEQ multiplex PCR. Altogether about 360,000 clones are present, 80% to 90% being singletons, with the ten largest covering 1.5% to 2.5%. The CDR3 spans 15 residues. V was trimmed by 5 bases and J by 3 bases, leaving 14 bases between them. Germline V gene data show CDR1 as LGHDT and CDR2 as YNNKEL (reference sequence). The chain links TRBV3-1 (or the pseudogene TRBV3-2) to TRBJ1-3; D gene unclear. The TCR originated in a middle-aged man in a cohort exposed to, infected with or recovered from COVID-19 (not recorded which). Sequenced material: PBMCs or T cells enriched from blood (not recorded which). In DNA form, the CDR3 reads TGTGCCAGCAGCTTGAACCGGGTCGGTGGAAACACCATATATTTT. Translated: CASSLNRVGGNTIYF.